This TCR beta chain was sequenced in a study of tumor and adjacent non-tumor tissue in lung cancer. Study-level information: Patients were aged roughly 31 to 76, around ten men and roughly 5 women, stage I to III. Each sample yielded 3.9 million or so productive TCRbeta reads on average. Overall study findings and caveats: Compared with tumor, normal lung showed significantly lower TCR diversity.

CDR1 DFQATT and CDR2 SNEGSKA come from the germline V gene (reference sequence). The CDR3 is made up of 14 amino acids. Unmatched junction bases numbered 12, after V lost 7 bases and J lost 3 bases. This clonotype has only a few counts. Its antigen is not identified. TCRbeta libraries were built with three rounds of nested PCR, modified from ARM-PCR. TCRdb called the multiplex PCR reads again in MiXCR, with one record for every CDR3 protein. The repertoire consists of about 85,000 distinct CDR3 sequences, with around 59% occurring once and the leading ten covering roughly 15%. No cell sorting was done before RNA was extracted from the tissue. Between August and November 2014, newly diagnosed, chemotherapy-naive lung cancer patients underwent thoracic surgery in China.

This sequence originates from a man between 65 and 79 years old with non-small cell lung cancer. Material for sequencing was lung tumor tissue. The chain employs TRBV20-1 and TRBJ2-7, with 7 bases aligning to TRBD2. The CDR3 reads CSVRTSGRIYEQYF. The CDR3 nucleotides are TGCAGTGTGAGGACTAGTGGGAGAATCTACGAGCAGTACTTC.